This entry describes one T cell receptor beta chain. J lost 10 bases, V lost 1 base, and 11 bases had no gene match. The CDR3 has 16 residues. In germline, CDR1 is SEHNR, CDR2 FQNEAQ (reference sequence). The data stem from a study of T cells in Graves' hyperthyroidism and ophthalmopathy. Researchers amplified the TCR beta CDR3 regions from RNA transcripts. A set of HTBI primers served as the primers for a first-round RT-PCR of the TCR CDR3. Each CDR3 protein is one row after TCRdb ran MiXCR on the multiplex PCR reads. In the table there are around 620,000 distinct CDR3 sequences, roughly 15% of which are singletons. PBMCs were derived from 10 ml fresh peripheral blood.

V gene TRBV7-9 combines with J gene TRBJ2-1; 9 nucleotides agree with TRBD2. The sequenced sample consisted of blood. The TCR originated in a woman in her twenties or thirties with Graves' hyperthyroidism. The CDR3 loop reads CASSLVPSGMVGEQFF. CDR3 sequence (DNA): TGTGCCAGCAGCTTAGTTCCTAGCGGGATGGTAGGGGAGCAGTTCTTC.